The 31 T cell receptor beta chains listed next were all sequenced from one sample in a study of blood T cells in healthy people across ages. Together with a sample-barcoded 5' primer, a J-beta primer mix was included in a second PCR lasting roughly 6 to 12 cycles. TCRdb called the 5' RACE reads again in MiXCR, with one record for every CDR3 protein. The data contain approximately 690,000 distinct CDR3 sequences, approximately 40% of them seen just once; the ten biggest clones take up about 30%. Sequenced: blood. The receptors stem from an elderly man in good health.

This clonotype was counted once. The CDR3 DNA follows: TGTGCCAGTAGTGAACCGGGACAAGCCTACGAGCAGTACTTC. Translating it yields CASSEPGQAYEQYF. The chain carries TRBV19 and TRBJ2-4; maybe TRBD1 (6 bases). Near its end, the DNA agrees better with TRBJ2-7, so the J call may be wrong. Germline CDR1 and CDR2: LNHDA and SQIVND (reference sequence). The CDR3 is made up of 14 amino acids.

This clonotype was detected a few times. This sequence joins TRBV20-1 and TRBJ1-6, with 7 positions matching TRBD1. The CDR3 totals 12 residues. J lost 9 bases, V lost 6 bases, and 5 bases had no gene match. Germline CDR1 and CDR2: DFQATT and SNEGSKA (reference sequence). CDR3 amino acids: CSAQGSSSPLHF. CDR3 DNA sequence: TGCAGTGCACAGGGGAGTAGTTCACCCCTCCACTTT.

Concerning this clonotype: One end of the junction is discordant with germline, which a read error may explain. The rearrangement uses TRBV27 and TRBJ1-2; D uncertain. The CDR3 spans 13 residues. CDR1 and CDR2 (germline): MNHEY, SMNVEV (reference sequence). This CDR3 reads CASSFSPSYGCTF. The DNA of the CDR3 is TGTGCCAGCAGTTTCTCGCCCTCTTATGGCTGCACCTTC.

This chain connects TRBV20-1 to TRBJ2-3; 8 bases match TRBD1. Germline CDR1 DFQATT, CDR2 SNEGSKA (reference sequence). There are 15 residues in the CDR3. Unmatched junction bases numbered 10, after V lost 4 bases and J lost 4 bases. CDR3 in amino acids: CSAMRGQGWADTQYF. CDR3 in DNA: TGCAGTGCTATGCGCGGACAGGGATGGGCAGATACGCAGTATTTT.

This clonotype has a single count. This rearrangement joins TRBV10-3 to TRBJ2-5; 11 bases fit TRBD1. The last part of the DNA fits TRBJ2-7 better; the J call may be wrong. The CDR3 length is 13 residues. Germline values: CDR1 ENHRY, CDR2 SYGVKD. The CDR3 spells CAISAGQGVEQYF. The CDR3 coding sequence is TGTGCCATCAGCGCGGGACAGGGGGTCGAGCAGTACTTC.

This clonotype was observed a few times. The chain recombines TRBV2 with TRBJ1-4, with D perhaps TRBD1 (5 bases). This CDR3 is 14 amino acids long. Germline lookup yields CDR1 SNHLY and CDR2 FYNNEI. V dropped 0 bases and J dropped 8 bases, with 10 bases sitting between them. Here the CDR3 reads CASSEAVSGEKLFF. CDR3 sequence (DNA): TGTGCCAGCAGTGAAGCAGTGTCAGGGGAAAAACTGTTTTTT.

This clonotype appeared many times. The J gene is TRBJ2-3, the V gene TRBV5-1, with D uncertain. The ends were cut back, 0 bases at V and 2 bases at J, with 16 bases in the middle. The germline gives CDR1 SGHRS, CDR2 YFSETQ. The CDR3 extends over 17 amino acids. CDR3 sequence reads: CASSLVVSRKTTDTQYF. The CDR3 nucleotides are TGCGCCAGCAGCTTGGTTGTCAGCAGAAAGACCACAGATACGCAGTATTTT. The full variable domain, in which reference TRBV5-1 and TRBJ2-3 provide the parts outside the CDR3, is KAGVTQTPRYLIKTRGQQVTLSCSPISGHRSVSWYQQTPGQGLQFLFEYFSETQRNKGNFPGRFSGRQFSNSRSEMNVSTLELGDSALYLCASSLVVSRKTTDTQYFGPGTRLTVL.

The genes are TRBV25-1 and TRBJ2-7; no clear D. The CDR3 length is 15 residues. The germline V gene has CDR1 MGHDK and CDR2 SYGVNS. The V and J ends lost 2 bases and 4 bases respectively, with 15 bases between them. In DNA, the CDR3 is TGTGCCAGCAGTGAAGAGTCCACCCCGGGTTACGAGCAGTACTTC. Protein product: CASSEESTPGYEQYF.

The chain couples TRBV20-1 to TRBJ2-5; TRBD1 is a possible D gene (5 bases). This CDR3 is built from 13 residues. The V end was cut by 2 bases, the J end by 11 bases, with 18 bases between. Germline V lookup: CDR1 DFQATT, CDR2 SNEGSKA (reference sequence). The CDR3 region is CSARRGAWNEQYF. CDR3 sequence (DNA): TGCAGTGCTAGACGTGGGGCGTGGAATGAGCAGTACTTC.

This clonotype was seen a handful of times. The V call is TRBV5-1, the J call TRBJ2-6, with D possibly being TRBD1 (6 bases). The germline V gene has CDR1 SGHRS and CDR2 YFSETQ. Trimming shortened V by 2 bases and J by 0 bases, and 12 bases separated the two germline ends. The CDR3 covers 17 residues. The CDR3 here is CASSFGRTASGANVLTF. In DNA, the CDR3 is TGCGCCAGCAGCTTTGGACGGACAGCCTCTGGGGCCAACGTCCTGACTTTC.

This clonotype was found once. The chain carries TRBV6-2 or TRBV6-3 and TRBJ2-3; 7 nucleotides agree with TRBD2. Germline V lookup: CDR1 MNHEY, CDR2 SVGEGT. V trimming: 5 bases; J trimming: 10 bases; junction bases outside the gene matches: 15. The CDR3 covers 15 residues. The CDR3 sequence: CASSVGGGDLWAQYF. In DNA, the CDR3 is TGTGCCAGCAGTGTAGGCGGGGGTGATCTCTGGGCGCAGTATTTT.

The J gene is TRBJ2-5, the V gene TRBV29-1; maybe TRBD1 (6 bases). Trimming removed 7 bases at V and 11 bases at J, with 17 bases between. Germline loops: CDR1 SQVTM, CDR2 ANQGSEA. The CDR3 has 11 amino acids. The CDR3 region is CSANRDGEQYF. In DNA form, the CDR3 reads TGCAGCGCGAACAGGGACGGTGAGCAGTACTTC.

This clonotype has ten or more counts. The DNA for the CDR3 is TGCAGCGTTGAGGGCAGGGAAGAAGATACGCAGTATTTT. As protein: CSVEGREEDTQYF. This chain joins TRBV29-1 and TRBJ2-3; maybe TRBD1 (5 bases). The germline V and J ends were trimmed by 3 bases and 5 bases, with 12 bases remaining between them. CDR3 size: 13 residues. CDR1 is SQVTM and CDR2 is ANQGSEA in the germline V gene.

The J gene is TRBJ1-5, the V gene TRBV12-3 or TRBV12-4, with a weak D call TRBD1 (5 bases). This CDR3 has 15 amino acids. Trimming cost V 6 bases and J 1 base, with 13 bases left between them. CDR3 protein: CASRPPGGSNQPQHF. CDR3 nucleotide sequence: TGTGCCAGCAGGCCCCCTGGGGGGAGCAATCAGCCCCAGCATTTT.

The chain couples TRBV4-2 to TRBJ2-4, with 9 positions matching TRBD1. CDR1 and CDR2 from the germline V gene are LGHNA and YNFKEQ. The junction had 10 bases not matched to a gene; V was cut back by 1 base and J by 0 bases. This CDR3 region has 19 residues. CDR3 protein: CASSQGGGQGVRAKNIQYF. The CDR3 nucleotides read TGTGCCAGCAGCCAAGGCGGGGGACAGGGTGTACGAGCCAAAAACATTCAGTACTTC.

This clonotype has only a few counts. The chain links TRBV7-9 to TRBJ2-5; D is possibly TRBD2 (5 bases). The germline CDR1 and CDR2 sequences are SEHNR and FQNEAQ (reference sequence). The V and J ends lost 2 bases and 2 bases respectively, with 9 bases between them. There are 14 residues in the CDR3. CDR3 bases: TGTGCCAGCAGCTTATGGACGGGGCAAGAGACCCAGTACTTC. Its protein is CASSLWTGQETQYF.

This clonotype showed up just a few times. The chain carries TRBV9 and TRBJ1-2, with D possibly TRBD1 on 6 matching bases. Germline V gene data show CDR1 as SGDLS and CDR2 as YYNGEE. CDR3 length: 15 residues. The V end lost 1 base, the J end lost 5 bases, and 15 bases lay between the germline ends. CDR3 sequence: CASSVSGARGYGYTF. CDR3 DNA: TGTGCCAGCAGCGTATCAGGGGCGCGGGGTTATGGCTACACCTTC.

This clonotype ranks as medium-sized. The V call is TRBV6-2 or TRBV6-3, the J call TRBJ2-3; D gene unclear. The CDR3 length is 12 residues. Looked up from germline, CDR1 is MNHEY and CDR2 is SVGEGT. V lost 7 bases to trimming and J lost 3 bases, with 8 bases between them. Written as DNA, the CDR3 is TGTGCCAGCAACTTCGGGACAGATACGCAGTATTTT. Protein sequence: CASNFGTDTQYF.

This clonotype has more than one count but fewer than ten. This sequence joins TRBV9 and TRBJ2-1, with a weak D call TRBD2 (6 bases). The CDR3 is 15 residues long. V was cut by 4 bases and J by 4 bases, with 15 bases left in between. Germline V gene data show CDR1 as SGDLS and CDR2 as YYNGEE. As DNA, the CDR3 is TGTGCCAGCAGCCCCGGAGGCGGGACGTACAATGAGCAGTTCTTC. Translation gives CASSPGGGTYNEQFF.

Remarks on this clonotype: Its ends do not fully match the called genes, so a read error is possible. The chain couples TRBV30 to TRBJ2-1; D perhaps matches TRBD1 (6 bases). This CDR3 has 15 residues. Germline assignment: CDR1 GTSNPN and CDR2 SVGIG (reference sequence). CDR3 sequence: CTWSAPRAGVNEQFF. As DNA, the CDR3 is TGTACCTGGAGTGCGCCCCGGGCAGGGGTGAATGAGCAGTTCTTC.

The table lists this clonotype with a few counts. This chain connects TRBV4-3 to TRBJ2-5; TRBD1 might be the D (5 bases). CDR3 length: 15 residues. V was clipped by 1 base and J by 4 bases, with 13 bases between them. CDR1 is LGHNA, CDR2 YSLEER, per germline. CDR3 bases: TGCGCCAGCAGCCAAGGGCGGTTAGGGGCAGAGACCCAGTACTTC. Protein: CASSQGRLGAETQYF.

This clonotype came up a few times. The chain recombines TRBV20-1 with TRBJ1-4; possible D gene TRBD1, 5 bases. Germline V gene lookup returns CDR1 DFQATT and CDR2 SNEGSKA (reference sequence). This CDR3 is built from 14 residues. V lost 5 bases and J lost 4, with 14 bases in between. The CDR3 reads CSAPAGGNNEKLFF. As DNA, the CDR3 is TGCAGTGCTCCTGCCGGGGGAAATAATGAAAAACTGTTTTTT.

This clonotype has more than one count but fewer than ten. The chain combines TRBV20-1 with TRBJ2-3, with 7 positions matching TRBD2. Per germline, CDR1 DFQATT and CDR2 SNEGSKA (reference sequence). The V gene end was trimmed by 3 bases and the J gene end by 2 bases; junction bases not matched to a gene: 5. This CDR3 spans 14 amino acids. The DNA of the CDR3 is TGCAGTGCTAGTTGGGGGGGGGTCACAGATACGCAGTATTTT. Its translation: CSASWGGVTDTQYF.

J is TRBJ2-3 and V is TRBV6-5; 12 nucleotides agree with TRBD2. The J segment lost 7 bases and the V segment lost 4 bases, leaving 12 bases of the junction unmatched. Germline V CDR1 and CDR2: MNHEY, SVGAGI. The CDR3 is 17 residues long. CDR3 amino acids: CASSSAGTSGRVHTQYF. CDR3 nucleotides: TGTGCCAGCAGTTCCGCAGGGACTAGCGGGCGCGTGCATACGCAGTATTTT.

The V gene is TRBV2, the J gene TRBJ2-4; a weak D match, TRBD1 (5 bases). The end of the DNA aligns better with TRBJ2-5, so the J call may be wrong. There are 13 residues in the CDR3. The germline V gene encodes CDR1 SNHLY and CDR2 FYNNEI. CDR3 DNA sequence: TGTGCCAGCAGTGAAGAGGGGCAAGAGACCCAGTACTTC. This gives the protein CASSEEGQETQYF.

V is TRBV6-2 or TRBV6-3 and J is TRBJ1-5, with 9 nucleotides matching TRBD1. Germline V CDR1 and CDR2: MNHEY, SVGEGT. V lost 5 bases and J lost 4; bases outside the gene matches: 6. The CDR3 is 15 residues long. The CDR3 here is CASSPGQGWNQPQHF. The CDR3, as DNA: TGTGCCAGCAGTCCAGGACAGGGGTGGAATCAGCCCCAGCATTTT.

The chain combines TRBV9 with TRBJ2-3, with TRBD1 matching 8 bases. V lost 4 bases to trimming and J lost 4 bases; unmatched junction nucleotides: 8. The CDR3 is 15 amino acids. Germline-derived CDR1 and CDR2 are SGDLS and YYNGEE. Here the CDR3 DNA reads TGTGCCAGCAGCTTCCCGACAGGGGAAGCAGATACGCAGTATTTT. It specifies CASSFPTGEADTQYF.

The J gene is TRBJ2-3, the V gene TRBV9; 8 nucleotides agree with TRBD2. The CDR3 extends over 14 amino acids. The germline V gene has CDR1 SGDLS and CDR2 YYNGEE. V dropped 4 bases and J dropped 9; count of bases not matched to a gene: 10. The CDR3 DNA reads as TGTGCCAGCAGCAAAAGCGGGGGTGAGGACACGCAGTATTTT. It translates to CASSKSGGEDTQYF.

This chain uses TRBV6-2 or TRBV6-3 with TRBJ2-1; tentative D call: TRBD1 (6 bases). CDR1 is MNHEY and CDR2 is SVGEGT in the germline V gene. The CDR3 contains 13 residues. The ends were cut back, 7 bases at V and 13 bases at J, with 20 bases in the middle. CDR3: CASTLDSRKTQFF. The CDR3 DNA follows: TGTGCCAGCACCTTGGACAGTCGGAAGACCCAGTTCTTC.

J is TRBJ2-5 and V is TRBV3-1; tentative D call: TRBD2 (6 bases). CDR1 and CDR2 from the germline V gene are LGHDT and YNNKEL (reference sequence). V was cut by 5 bases and J by 2 bases, with 12 bases left in between. The CDR3 sequence is 14 residues long. The CDR3 DNA sequence: TGTGCCAGCAGCGAGAGGGGAGGACAAGAGACCCAGTACTTC. Encoded protein: CASSERGGQETQYF.

This clonotype turned up a few times. This chain links TRBV10-2 with TRBJ2-5, with 9 bases fitting TRBD1. The length of the CDR3 is 14 residues. With V trimmed by 7 bases and J by 1 base, 4 bases remained unmatched. Germline CDR1 and CDR2: WSHSY and SAAADI. CDR3 protein: CASTPGQGQETQYF. The CDR3 bases are TGCGCCAGCACTCCGGGACAGGGCCAAGAGACCCAGTACTTC.